Shown below are 29 T cell receptor beta chains from a single sample sequenced in a study of type 1 regulatory T cells. Their recognized antigens are unknown. TCRdb re-derived calls from the reads in MiXCR, one entry per CDR3 protein. The data show about 14,000 distinct CDR3 sequences, with about an eighth seen just once and 15% held by the top ten. Sequencing input: cultured T cells, either the whole culture or a sorted T cell fraction (not recorded which). The receptors were gathered from a human donor in good health.

This clonotype has just a few counts. The chain couples TRBV18 to TRBJ1-1, with D perhaps matching TRBD1 (5 bases). The V gene lost 6 bases and the J gene lost 6 bases, with 17 bases spanning the gap. The CDR3 consists of 14 residues. Germline CDR1 reads KGHSH; CDR2 reads LQKENI. In DNA, the CDR3 is TGTGCCAGCTCCCCTAATGGGGGGATGCCTGAAGCTTTCTTT. Its translation is CASSPNGGMPEAFF. Together with reference TRBV18 and TRBJ1-1, the CDR3 gives the full variable domain: NAGVMQNPRHLVRRRGQEARLRCSPMKGHSHVYWYRQLPEEGLKFMVYLQKENIIDESGMPKERFSAEFPKEGPSILRIQQVVRGDSAAYFCASSPNGGMPEAFFGQGTRLTVV.

This clonotype appeared a few times. This chain links TRBV25-1 with TRBJ1-2; tentatively, D is TRBD1 (5 bases). V was shortened by 1 base and J by 8 bases, with 14 bases between the two germline ends. Germline CDR1 is MGHDK and CDR2 is SYGVNS. This CDR3 region has 14 residues. This chain's CDR3 is CASSESGAGRGYTF. The CDR3 nucleotides read TGTGCCAGCAGTGAATCAGGAGCAGGGAGGGGCTACACCTTC.

This clonotype turned up a few times. The CDR3 sequence is CASSPLSLSGANVLTF. CDR3 coding DNA: TGTGCCAGCTCACCTCTGAGCCTCTCTGGGGCCAACGTCCTGACTTTC. The V and J genes are TRBV18 and TRBJ2-6; D is undetermined. Germline values: CDR1 KGHSH, CDR2 LQKENI. The CDR3 runs 16 residues. V lost 3 bases and J 0 bases, leaving 9 bases between the germline ends.

This clonotype has ten or more counts. V and J are TRBV27 and TRBJ2-5; no clear D gene. Germline CDR1 is MNHEY and CDR2 is SMNVEV (reference sequence). The CDR3 runs 13 residues. V was cut by 2 bases and J by 5 bases, with 9 bases left in between. The CDR3, as DNA: TGTGCCAGCAGTTTAAAGCCGCCGGAGACCCAGTACTTC. Translation gives CASSLKPPETQYF.

The V gene is TRBV15, the J gene TRBJ2-2; 14 positions agree with TRBD2. The CDR3 totals 14 residues. Germline V gives CDR1 LNHNV, CDR2 YYDKDF (reference sequence). V lost 9 bases to trimming and J lost 6 bases; unmatched junction nucleotides: 3. The CDR3 here is CATRTSGRPGELFF. The DNA of the CDR3 is TGTGCCACTCGGACTAGCGGGAGGCCCGGGGAGCTGTTTTTT.

In this sample, this clonotype turned up many times. The chain has TRBV4-2 and TRBJ1-2; unclear D gene. The CDR3 is 15 residues long. V lost 0 bases, J lost 4 bases, and 12 bases lay in between. Germline loops: CDR1 LGHNA, CDR2 YNFKEQ. The CDR3 DNA reads TGTGCCAGCAGCCAAGAGCTCGGGCAGCTCTATGGCTACACCTTC. Its translation: CASSQELGQLYGYTF.

Note on this clonotype: A read error may be the cause here, since a much bigger clone is one base away. V gene TRBV10-3 combines with J gene TRBJ2-1, with D perhaps matching TRBD1 or TRBD2 (5 bases each). Germline V CDR1 and CDR2: ENHRY, SYGVKD. V was clipped by 2 bases and J by 8 bases, with 19 bases between them. CDR3 length equals 16 residues. The CDR3 protein is CAISEVPGRAMYEQFF. Here the CDR3 DNA reads TGTGCCATCAGTGAGGTCCCGGGACGAGCGATGTATGAGCAGTTCTTC.

This clonotype has a count of ten or more. The chain has TRBV3-1 and TRBJ2-5, with 8 bases fitting TRBD2. Germline CDR1 is LGHDT and CDR2 is YNNKEL (reference sequence). V lost 4 bases, J lost 5 bases, and 12 bases stayed unmatched. The CDR3 has 16 residues. The CDR3 bases are TGTGCCAGCAGCCCCAGGGCCGGGACTAGTAAGGAGACCCAGTACTTC. Protein sequence: CASSPRAGTSKETQYF.

In this sample, this clonotype turned up once. A read error may produce the germline difference seen at one junction end. The V call is TRBV29-1, the J call TRBJ2-7, with 7 bases identical to TRBD1. Germline V gene lookup returns CDR1 SQVTM and CDR2 ANQGSEA. The CDR3 has 12 residues. For the CDR3, the DNA is TGCAGCGTGGGGACAGTTACGGGTGAGCAGTGCTTC. Residues: CSVGTVTGEQCF.

This clonotype was seen many times. The chain is built from TRBV10-3 and TRBJ1-6, with a tentative D call TRBD1 (5 bases). The germline V gene has CDR1 ENHRY and CDR2 SYGVKD. Trimming removed 4 bases from V and 7 bases from J, with 14 bases in between. The CDR3 runs to 15 residues. CDR3 coding DNA: TGTGCCATCAGTGGCAGGGTCGATGTCAATTCACCCCTCCACTTT. This codes for CAISGRVDVNSPLHF.

This clonotype was found a few times. The CDR3 sequence: CASVQNTIYF. DNA for the CDR3: TGTGCCAGCGTCCAAAACACCATATATTTT. The chain is built from TRBV28 and TRBJ1-3; D ambiguous. Looked up from germline, CDR1 is MDHEN and CDR2 is SYDVKM. This CDR3 is built from 10 residues. V was shortened by 8 bases and J by 6 bases, with 5 bases between the two germline ends.

This clonotype was recorded at least ten times. This chain joins TRBV27 and TRBJ2-1, with 13 positions matching TRBD2. Germline-derived CDR1 and CDR2 are MNHEY and SMNVEV (reference sequence). The CDR3 has 17 amino acids. Germline trimming cut 5 bases from V and 3 bases from J; bases unmatched to any gene: 7. CDR3 amino acids: CASSLQLAGGLYNEQFF. CDR3 nucleotide sequence: TGTGCCAGCAGTCTCCAACTAGCGGGAGGGCTCTACAATGAGCAGTTCTTC.

This CDR3 reads CASSSRTGADYEQYF. DNA for the CDR3: TGCGCCAGCAGCTCGCGGACAGGGGCGGACTACGAGCAGTACTTC. The chain employs TRBV5-1 and TRBJ2-7; TRBD1 agrees at 9 bases. The CDR3 is 15 residues long. V was pared by 3 bases and J by 3 bases, with 7 bases of the junction left unmatched. CDR1 is SGHRS, CDR2 YFSETQ, per germline.

J is TRBJ2-1 and V is TRBV12-3 or TRBV12-4, with D perhaps TRBD2 (6 bases). V gave up 10 bases and J gave up 0 bases, with 13 bases separating them. There are 14 residues in the CDR3. The CDR3: CATVAEVSYNEQFF. The CDR3 nucleotides read TGTGCCACTGTAGCGGAGGTCTCCTACAATGAGCAGTTCTTC.

This clonotype was found many times. The chain joins TRBV7-3 to TRBJ2-1; D not certain. The CDR3 has 16 residues. The V and J ends lost 5 bases and 1 base respectively, with 15 bases between them. The germline V gene has CDR1 SGHTA and CDR2 FQGTGA. CDR3 sequence reads: CASSGIGVSSYNEQFF. DNA for the CDR3: TGTGCCAGCAGCGGGATCGGCGTCAGTTCCTACAATGAGCAGTTCTTC.

This clonotype came up many times. The chain employs TRBV5-1 and TRBJ2-3; a possible D gene is TRBD2 (5 bases). V was cut by 2 bases and J by 6 bases, with 16 bases left in between. From germline, CDR1 is SGHRS and CDR2 YFSETQ. CDR3 length equals 15 residues. For the CDR3, the DNA is TGCGCCAGCAGCTTTAATACAAACCGCGGGGATACGCAGTATTTT. Its translation: CASSFNTNRGDTQYF.

The rearrangement links TRBV4-1 to TRBJ1-4; perhaps TRBD1 as D (5 bases). Germline CDR1 is MGHRA and CDR2 is YSYEKL. CDR3 size: 17 residues. Between the trimmed V and J ends, which lost 2 bases and 0 bases, there was a span of 13 bases. The CDR3 protein is CASSQSGGKATNEKLFF. The CDR3 coding sequence is TGCGCCAGCAGCCAATCCGGGGGGAAGGCAACTAATGAAAAACTGTTTTTT.

Note on this clonotype: This likely stems from a read error, as it lies one base from a far larger clone. The chain carries TRBV12-3 or TRBV12-4 and TRBJ2-1; tentatively, D is TRBD1 (6 bases). V lost 4 bases and J lost 10, with 23 bases in between. The CDR3 is made up of 16 amino acids. The CDR3 region is CASSSGTFPTPYEQFF. CDR3 nucleotide sequence: TGTGCCAGCAGTTCTGGGACATTCCCGACCCCCTACGAGCAGTTCTTC.

Only a few counts were recorded for this clonotype. The rearrangement uses TRBV5-1 and TRBJ1-4; D is unclear. CDR1 is SGHRS and CDR2 is YFSETQ in the germline V gene. The CDR3 has 14 residues. V was cut by 1 base and J by 3 bases, with 7 bases left in between. Here the CDR3 reads CASSLSGANEKLFF. DNA of the CDR3: TGCGCCAGCAGCTTGTCCGGGGCTAATGAAAAACTGTTTTTT.

The chain is built from TRBV2 and TRBJ2-7; the D is unclear. The germline V gene encodes CDR1 SNHLY and CDR2 FYNNEI. The CDR3 sequence is 12 residues long. V was cut by 9 bases and J by 1 base, with 10 bases left in between. Written as DNA, the CDR3 is TGTGCCAGTTCTTCCTTTTCCTACGAGCAGTACTTC. Translated: CASSSFSYEQYF.

In this sample, this clonotype is medium-sized. The chain couples TRBV7-8 to TRBJ2-7; maybe TRBD1 (5 bases). The CDR3 spans 14 residues. In germline, CDR1 is SGHVS, CDR2 FQNEAQ. V was pared by 0 bases and J by 4 bases, with 10 bases between. The CDR3 sequence is CASSLADRRYEQYF. The CDR3 coding sequence is TGTGCCAGCAGCTTAGCTGACAGAAGATACGAGCAGTACTTC.

V and J are TRBV5-4 and TRBJ2-1; 7 nucleotides match TRBD2. The V gene's germline CDR1 is SGHNT and CDR2 YYREEE (reference sequence). The CDR3 sequence is 16 residues long. With 4 bases clipped from V and 4 bases from J, the junction kept 11 bases outside the gene matches. This chain's CDR3 is CASSKGRESSYNEQFF. The CDR3 DNA reads as TGTGCCAGCAGCAAAGGGAGGGAATCGAGTTACAATGAGCAGTTCTTC.

As for this clonotype: This CDR3 is missing its conserved last phenylalanine or tryptophan, likely due to a read error. The gene calls are TRBV6-5 and TRBJ2-7, with 9 bases matching TRBD2. The V segment lost 2 bases and the J segment 5 bases; nucleotides outside the gene matches: 4. Germline CDR1 MNHEY, CDR2 SVGAGI. The length of the CDR3 is 14 residues. CDR3 region: CASSYGGRANEQYL. In DNA form, the CDR3 reads TGTGCCAGCAGTTACGGCGGGAGGGCCAACGAGCAGTACTTA.

This clonotype was detected many times. This sequence joins TRBV5-6 and TRBJ2-1; 11 bases align to TRBD2. From germline, CDR1 is SGHDT and CDR2 YYEEEE. Losses at the gene ends were 2 bases for V and 4 bases for J; bases not matched to a gene: 2. CDR3 length: 15 residues. The chain's CDR3 is CASSFGTSGYNEQFF. CDR3 DNA: TGTGCCAGCAGCTTTGGGACTAGCGGTTACAATGAGCAGTTCTTC.

Only a few counts were recorded for this clonotype. The V and J genes are TRBV11-2 and TRBJ2-5; the match to TRBD1 covers 7 bases. Germline V gene lookup returns CDR1 SGHAT and CDR2 FQNNGV. Trimming at V came to 5 bases and at J to 3 bases, leaving 6 bases not matched to a gene. This CDR3 contains 14 residues. This CDR3 reads CASSQRGTEETQYF. The CDR3 DNA follows: TGTGCCAGCAGCCAGAGAGGGACAGAAGAGACCCAGTACTTC. The variable domain in full, completed from reference TRBV11-2 and TRBJ2-5, reads EAGVAQSPRYKIIEKRQSVAFWCNPISGHATLYWYQQILGQGPKLLIQFQNNGVVDDSQLPKDRFSAERLKGVDSTLKIQPAKLEDSAVYLCASSQRGTEETQYFGPGTRLLVL.

This clonotype appeared many times. The V and J genes are TRBV20-1 and TRBJ2-3, with D possibly being TRBD2 (6 bases). CDR1 DFQATT and CDR2 SNEGSKA come from the germline V gene (reference sequence). V lost 3 bases and J 2 bases, leaving 18 bases between the germline ends. This CDR3 has 16 residues. The chain's CDR3 is CSARAGQGTITDTQYF. The CDR3 DNA follows: TGCAGTGCTAGGGCGGGGCAGGGAACTATCACAGATACGCAGTATTTT.

The CDR3 sequence is CASSLKGANYGYTF. CDR3 sequence (DNA): TGTGCCAGCAGCTTAAAGGGGGCGAACTATGGCTACACCTTC. The chain recombines TRBV27 with TRBJ1-2, with 7 bases matching TRBD1. This CDR3 has 14 residues. CDR1 and CDR2 from the germline V gene are MNHEY and SMNVEV (reference sequence). The V segment lost 6 bases and the J segment 2 bases; nucleotides outside the gene matches: 6.

The table lists this clonotype with a few counts. CDR3 region: CASSLLAGEQYF. CDR3 sequence (DNA): TGTGCCAGCAGCTTATTAGCGGGAGAGCAGTACTTC. The V call is TRBV7-2, the J call TRBJ2-7; 8 bases fit TRBD2. The CDR3 length is 12 residues. Unmatched junction bases numbered 1, after V lost 2 bases and J lost 7 bases. The germline CDR1 and CDR2 sequences are SGHTA and FQGNSA.

The V gene is TRBV5-1, the J gene TRBJ2-7; D may be TRBD2 (6 bases). V lost 4 bases to trimming and J lost 2 bases, with 19 bases between them. Per germline, CDR1 SGHRS and CDR2 YFSETQ. The length of the CDR3 is 16 residues. DNA of the CDR3: TGCGCCAGCAGCCGGCAGGCAGCGGGTGGGACCTACGAGCAGTACTTC. Protein: CASSRQAAGGTYEQYF.